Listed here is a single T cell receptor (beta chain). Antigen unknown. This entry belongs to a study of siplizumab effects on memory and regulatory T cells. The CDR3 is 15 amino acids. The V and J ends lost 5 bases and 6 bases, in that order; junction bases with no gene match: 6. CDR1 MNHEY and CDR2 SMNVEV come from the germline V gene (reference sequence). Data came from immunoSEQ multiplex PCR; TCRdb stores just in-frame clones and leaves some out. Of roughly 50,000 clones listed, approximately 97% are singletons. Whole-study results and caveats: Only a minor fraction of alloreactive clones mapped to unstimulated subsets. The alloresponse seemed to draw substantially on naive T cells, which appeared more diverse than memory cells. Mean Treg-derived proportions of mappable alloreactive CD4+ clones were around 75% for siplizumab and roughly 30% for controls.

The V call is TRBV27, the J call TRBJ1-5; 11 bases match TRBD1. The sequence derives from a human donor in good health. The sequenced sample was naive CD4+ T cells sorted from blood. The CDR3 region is CASSPRTGGGQPQHF. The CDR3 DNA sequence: TGTGCCAGCAGTCCCCGGACAGGGGGCGGTCAGCCCCAGCATTTT.